This T cell receptor beta chain was captured in a study of cytomegalovirus exposure and HLA in healthy donors. Study summary: Earlier work reported around 110 million unique TCR beta sequences from about 179 million T cells. Inside one of the first data releases sat tens of millions of unique TCRs taken from HLA-typed donors.

PCR used 60 Vbeta primers and 13 Jbeta primers. Some clones are missing from TCRdb's copy, which holds only in-frame ones; the method was immunoSEQ multiplex PCR. Among around 120,000 clones listed, approximately 79% were seen once. This CDR3 contains 21 residues. Germline V gene data show CDR1 as SGDLS and CDR2 as YYNGEE. After removal of 1 base from V and 1 base from J, the junction contained 19 bases not matched to a gene. Source material: PBMCs. The gene calls are TRBV9 and TRBJ2-2; 7 bases map to TRBD2. This TCR came from a woman aged 35 to 49 in good health and CMV-seronegative. In nucleotides, the CDR3 is TGTGCCAGCAGCGTACCAAGACGGGGACTACCAGAAGGAGGGAACACCGGGGAGCTGTTTTTT. It translates to CASSVPRRGLPEGGNTGELFF.